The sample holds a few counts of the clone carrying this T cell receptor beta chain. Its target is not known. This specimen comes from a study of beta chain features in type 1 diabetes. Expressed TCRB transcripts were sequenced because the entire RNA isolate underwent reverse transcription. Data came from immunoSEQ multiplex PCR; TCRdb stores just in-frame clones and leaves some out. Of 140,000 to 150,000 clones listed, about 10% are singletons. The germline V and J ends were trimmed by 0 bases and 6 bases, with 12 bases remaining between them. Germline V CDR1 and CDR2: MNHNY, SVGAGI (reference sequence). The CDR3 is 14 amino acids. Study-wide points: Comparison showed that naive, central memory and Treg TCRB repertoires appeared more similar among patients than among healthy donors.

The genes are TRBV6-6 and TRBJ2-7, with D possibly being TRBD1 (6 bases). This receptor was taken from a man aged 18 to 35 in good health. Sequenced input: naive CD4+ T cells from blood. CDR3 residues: CASSYSTGRFEQYF. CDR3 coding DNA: TGTGCCAGCAGTTACTCGACAGGCCGCTTCGAGCAGTACTTC.